This paragraph reports one T cell receptor (beta chain). Its specificity is unknown. These data belong to a study of metastatic and nonmetastatic thyroid tumors. About the study: For malignant and benign thyroid patients, tumor or nodule tissue and blood were the sources whose repertoires were compared. Whole-study findings and limits: Reported TCR beta diversity, measured in blood and tumor, was significantly higher for malignant thyroid tumors than for benign nodules.

The J segment lost 7 bases and the V segment lost 6 bases, leaving 16 bases of the junction unmatched. The V gene's germline CDR1 is DFQATT and CDR2 SNEGSKA (reference sequence). CDR3 length equals 17 residues. Methods used by the authors: A distant-metastasis classifier for papillary thyroid cancer was built using CDR3 differences across clinicopathological groups. TCRdb re-called the PCR reads with MiXCR. TCRdb assigned the V and J calls; the authors' analysis was not used. The data show roughly 10,000 clones, 22% seen once. Ahead of thyroid surgery, no patient had received treatment of any kind. Sequenced sample: adjacent normal tissue. The V and J genes are TRBV20-1 and TRBJ2-1, with 12 bases lining up with TRBD2. This clonotype was obtained from a female donor with papillary thyroid cancer or a benign thyroid nodule (not recorded which). Some clones in this sample may be carry-over from other donors' samples. The CDR3 DNA is TGCAGTGCCATAGTGGGACTAGCGGGCGGATATAGGAATGAGCAGTTCTTC. It is translated as CSAIVGLAGGYRNEQFF.